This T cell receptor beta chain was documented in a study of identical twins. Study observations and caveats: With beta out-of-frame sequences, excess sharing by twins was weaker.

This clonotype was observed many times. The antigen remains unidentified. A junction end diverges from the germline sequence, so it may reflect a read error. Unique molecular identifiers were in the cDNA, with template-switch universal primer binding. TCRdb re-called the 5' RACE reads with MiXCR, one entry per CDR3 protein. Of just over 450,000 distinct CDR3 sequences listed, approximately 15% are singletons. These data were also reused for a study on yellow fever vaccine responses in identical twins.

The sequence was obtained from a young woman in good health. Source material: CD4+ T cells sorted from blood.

The CDR3 coding sequence is TGTGCCACTAACCCCGGACTAGCGGGGGTCTTC. It encodes CATNPGLAGVF. This sequence joins TRBV7-9 and TRBJ2-1; 13 bases map to TRBD2. The CDR3 length is 11 residues. Germline V gives CDR1 SEHNR, CDR2 FQNEAQ (reference sequence).